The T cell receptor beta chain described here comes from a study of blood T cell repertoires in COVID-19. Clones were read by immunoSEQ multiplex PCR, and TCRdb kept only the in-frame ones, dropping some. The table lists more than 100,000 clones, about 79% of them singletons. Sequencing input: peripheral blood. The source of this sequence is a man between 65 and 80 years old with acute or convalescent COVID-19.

This CDR3 is CASSISPSGAATGETQYF. The CDR3 DNA reads as TGTGCCAGTAGTATTTCCCCTAGCGGGGCCGCGACGGGTGAGACCCAGTACTTC. The J gene is TRBJ2-5, the V gene TRBV19; 9 bases are a match to TRBD2. CDR1 is LNHDA, CDR2 SQIVND, per germline (reference sequence). This CDR3 contains 18 residues. V lost 3 bases to trimming and J lost 5 bases; unmatched junction nucleotides: 16.